Below, 7 T cell receptor beta chains from the same sample are listed, as sequenced in a study of Ad26.COV2.S vaccination and SARS-CoV-2 variants. Sequencing used immunoSEQ multiplex PCR; TCRdb keeps in-frame clones, though not all of them. The data hold about 400,000 clones, with 70% to 90% observed a single time. Treatment meaning: some 20 received Ad26.COV2.S at low or high dose, single or two shots; a few received placebo; per-sample allocation not given. It was on day 63 after the first vaccine or placebo injection that samples were taken. The sequenced sample was peripheral blood, obtained in a trial of Ad26.COV2.S vaccine versus placebo. These receptors all stem from a person aged 18-60 years who received the Ad26.COV2.S COVID-19 vaccine or a placebo.

J is TRBJ2-2 and V is TRBV6-1; D uncertain. Per germline, CDR1 MNHNS and CDR2 SASEGT. V lost 3 bases, J lost 5 bases, and 10 bases lay in between. The CDR3 is 14 residues long. The CDR3 region has the DNA TGTGCCAGCAGTGACGAACCATCAACCGGGGAGCTGTTTTTT. It yields the protein CASSDEPSTGELFF.

This clone has a single count. The V call is TRBV5-6, the J call TRBJ1-1; no clear D. Per germline, CDR1 SGHDT and CDR2 YYEEEE. This CDR3 is 13 amino acids long. V gave up 0 bases and J gave up 5 bases, with 8 bases separating them. DNA of the CDR3: TGTGCCAGCAGCTTGGGGGGAGTTACTGAAGCTTTCTTT. This translates into CASSLGGVTEAFF.

The chain combines TRBV28 with TRBJ1-5; D call uncertain. V gave up 5 bases and J gave up 2 bases, with 10 bases separating them. Germline CDR1 is MDHEN and CDR2 is SYDVKM. The CDR3 covers 14 residues. CDR3 DNA sequence: TGTGCCAGCAGTGGTTGGGTGCGCAATCAGCCCCAGCATTTT. Its translation is CASSGWVRNQPQHF.

The chain has TRBV13 and TRBJ2-1; D remains unclear. This CDR3 has 14 amino acids. The V gene's germline CDR1 is PRHDT and CDR2 FYEKMQ (reference sequence). V was shortened by 5 bases and J by 6 bases, with 14 bases between the two germline ends. The CDR3 protein is CASSPRVVGNEQFF. Written as DNA, the CDR3 is TGTGCCAGCAGCCCTCGAGTGGTTGGCAATGAGCAGTTCTTC.

The chain has TRBV19 and TRBJ1-2, with D perhaps TRBD1 (5 bases). This CDR3 comprises 12 residues. V was clipped by 7 bases and J by 7 bases, with 13 bases between them. Germline assignment: CDR1 LNHDA and CDR2 SQIVND (reference sequence). The CDR3 region has the DNA TGTGCCAGTACCTCCGGGGCCGCTGGCTACACCTTC. It codes for CASTSGAAGYTF.

This chain uses TRBV12-3 or TRBV12-4 with TRBJ2-5; 7 nucleotides line up with TRBD1. V lost 7 bases to trimming and J lost 5 bases; unmatched junction nucleotides: 1. This CDR3 has 11 residues. The CDR3 protein is CASTRGETQYF. The CDR3 DNA reads as TGTGCCAGCACCAGGGGGGAGACCCAGTACTTC.

The V and J genes are TRBV6-5 and TRBJ2-3; D is uncertain. Per germline, CDR1 MNHEY and CDR2 SVGAGI. The CDR3 loop spans 14 amino acids. V was trimmed by 4 bases and J by 0 bases, leaving 8 bases between them. The CDR3: CASSLGTSTDTQYF. The CDR3 nucleotides read TGTGCCAGCAGTTTGGGAACCAGCACAGATACGCAGTATTTT.